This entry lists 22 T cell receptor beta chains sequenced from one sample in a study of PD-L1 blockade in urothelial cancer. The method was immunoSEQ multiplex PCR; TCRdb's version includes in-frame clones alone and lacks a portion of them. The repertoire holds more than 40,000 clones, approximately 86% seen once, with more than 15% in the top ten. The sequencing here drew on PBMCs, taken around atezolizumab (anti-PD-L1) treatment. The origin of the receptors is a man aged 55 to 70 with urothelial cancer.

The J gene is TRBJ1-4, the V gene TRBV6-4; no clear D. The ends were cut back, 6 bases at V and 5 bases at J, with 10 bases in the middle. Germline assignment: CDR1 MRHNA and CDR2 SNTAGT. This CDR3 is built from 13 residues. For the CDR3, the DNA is TGTGCCAGCAGCCGGGAGATAAATGAAAAACTGTTTTTT. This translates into CASSREINEKLFF.

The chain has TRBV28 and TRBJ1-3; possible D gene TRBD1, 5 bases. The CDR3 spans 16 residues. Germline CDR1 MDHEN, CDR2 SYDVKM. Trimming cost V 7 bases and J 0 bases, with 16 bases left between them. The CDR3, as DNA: TGTGCCAGCACCTCTTTTTGGGGCGCCTCTGGAAACACCATATATTTT. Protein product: CASTSFWGASGNTIYF.

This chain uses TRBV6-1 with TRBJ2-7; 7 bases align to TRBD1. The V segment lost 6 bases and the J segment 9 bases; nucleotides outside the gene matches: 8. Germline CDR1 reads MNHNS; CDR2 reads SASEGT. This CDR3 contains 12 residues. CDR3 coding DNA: TGTGCCAGCAGCCACAGGGGCCAGGGGCAGTACTTC. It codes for CASSHRGQGQYF.

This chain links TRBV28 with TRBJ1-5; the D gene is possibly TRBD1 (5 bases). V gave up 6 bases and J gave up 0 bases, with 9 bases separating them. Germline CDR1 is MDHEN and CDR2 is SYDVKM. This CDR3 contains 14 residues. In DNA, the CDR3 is TGTGCCAGCAGACTTCAGGGTAGCAATCAGCCCCAGCATTTT. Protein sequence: CASRLQGSNQPQHF.

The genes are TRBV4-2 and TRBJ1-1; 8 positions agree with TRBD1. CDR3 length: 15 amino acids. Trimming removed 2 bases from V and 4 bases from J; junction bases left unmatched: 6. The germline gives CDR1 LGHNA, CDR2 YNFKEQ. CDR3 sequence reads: CASSQNTGGGTEAFF. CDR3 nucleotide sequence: TGTGCCAGCAGCCAAAATACAGGGGGGGGCACTGAAGCTTTCTTT.

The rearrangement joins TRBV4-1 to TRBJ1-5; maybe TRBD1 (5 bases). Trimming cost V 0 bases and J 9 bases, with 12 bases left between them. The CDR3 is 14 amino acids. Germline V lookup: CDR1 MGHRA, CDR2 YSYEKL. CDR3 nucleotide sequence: TGCGCCAGCAGCCAAGAATACAGGTTAGGGCCCCAGCATTTT. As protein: CASSQEYRLGPQHF.

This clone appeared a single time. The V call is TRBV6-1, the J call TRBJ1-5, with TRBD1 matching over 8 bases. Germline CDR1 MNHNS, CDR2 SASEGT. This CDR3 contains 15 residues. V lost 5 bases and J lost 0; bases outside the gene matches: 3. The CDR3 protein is CASSTGGDSNQPQHF. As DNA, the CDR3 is TGTGCCAGCAGTACAGGGGGGGATAGCAATCAGCCCCAGCATTTT.

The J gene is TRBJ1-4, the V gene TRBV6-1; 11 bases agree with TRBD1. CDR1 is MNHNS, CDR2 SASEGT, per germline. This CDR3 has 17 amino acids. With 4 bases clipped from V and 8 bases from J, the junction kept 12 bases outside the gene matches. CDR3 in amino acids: CASSAGTGGSGNEKLFF. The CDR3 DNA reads TGTGCCAGCAGTGCCGGGACAGGGGGATCGGGAAACGAAAAACTGTTTTTT.

CDR3 nucleotide sequence: TGTGCCAGTAGTAGGCTTGGACTCTCAGGGGGTGTGACCGGGGAGCTGTTTTTT. Protein sequence: CASSRLGLSGGVTGELFF. This rearrangement joins TRBV19 to TRBJ2-2, with 7 positions matching TRBD1. CDR3 length: 18 residues. Germline values: CDR1 LNHDA, CDR2 SQIVND (reference sequence). V dropped 4 bases and J dropped 5; count of bases not matched to a gene: 16.

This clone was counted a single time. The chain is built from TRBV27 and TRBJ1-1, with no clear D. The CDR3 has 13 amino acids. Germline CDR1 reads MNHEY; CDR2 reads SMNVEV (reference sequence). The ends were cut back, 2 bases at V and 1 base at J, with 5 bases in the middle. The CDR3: CASSLGGNTEAFF. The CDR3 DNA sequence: TGTGCCAGCAGTTTAGGCGGGAACACTGAAGCTTTCTTT.

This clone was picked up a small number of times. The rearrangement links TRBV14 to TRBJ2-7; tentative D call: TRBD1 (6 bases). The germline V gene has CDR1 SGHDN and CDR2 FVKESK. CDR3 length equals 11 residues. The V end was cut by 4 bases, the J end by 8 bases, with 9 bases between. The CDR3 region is CASSLTGKQYF. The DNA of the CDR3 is TGTGCCAGCAGCCTCACAGGGAAGCAGTACTTC.

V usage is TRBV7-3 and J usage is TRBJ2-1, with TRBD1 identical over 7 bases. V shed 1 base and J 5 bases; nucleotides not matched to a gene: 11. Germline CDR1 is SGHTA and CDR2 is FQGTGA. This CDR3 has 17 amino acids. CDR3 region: CASSLKLGQGVDNEQFF. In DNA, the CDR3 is TGTGCCAGCAGCTTAAAGTTAGGGCAGGGGGTAGACAATGAGCAGTTCTTC.

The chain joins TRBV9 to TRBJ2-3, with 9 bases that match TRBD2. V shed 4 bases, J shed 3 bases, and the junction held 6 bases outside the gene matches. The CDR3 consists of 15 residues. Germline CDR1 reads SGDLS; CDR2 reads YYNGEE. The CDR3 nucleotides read TGTGCCAGCAGCCTAAGCGGGGGGAGGACAGATACGCAGTATTTT. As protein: CASSLSGGRTDTQYF.

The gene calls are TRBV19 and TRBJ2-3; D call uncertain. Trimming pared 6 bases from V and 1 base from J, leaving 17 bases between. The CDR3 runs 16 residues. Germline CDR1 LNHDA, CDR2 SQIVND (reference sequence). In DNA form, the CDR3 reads TGTGCCAGTAGAACAAGAGCCAGTCGGGGCACAGATACGCAGTATTTT. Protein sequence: CASRTRASRGTDTQYF.

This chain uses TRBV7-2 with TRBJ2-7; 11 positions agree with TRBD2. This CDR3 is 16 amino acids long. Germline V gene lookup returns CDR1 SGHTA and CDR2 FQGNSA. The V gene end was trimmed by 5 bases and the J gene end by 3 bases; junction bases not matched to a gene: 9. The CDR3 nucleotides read TGTGCCAGCAGCAGCGAACTAGCGGGAGCCAACTACGAGCAGTACTTC. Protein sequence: CASSSELAGANYEQYF.

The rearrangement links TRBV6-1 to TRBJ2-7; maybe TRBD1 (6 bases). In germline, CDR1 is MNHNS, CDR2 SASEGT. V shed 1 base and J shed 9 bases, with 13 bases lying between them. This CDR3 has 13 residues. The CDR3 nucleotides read TGTGCCAGCAGTGAAGAAGGGGGATTCGGGCAGTACTTC. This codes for CASSEEGGFGQYF.

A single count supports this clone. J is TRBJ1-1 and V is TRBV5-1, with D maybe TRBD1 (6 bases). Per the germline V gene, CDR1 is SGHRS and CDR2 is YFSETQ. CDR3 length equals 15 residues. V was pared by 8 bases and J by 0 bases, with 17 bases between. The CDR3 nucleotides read TGCGCCAGTAGGCGAGGGGGGGCCCTGAACACTGAAGCTTTCTTT. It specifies CASRRGGALNTEAFF.

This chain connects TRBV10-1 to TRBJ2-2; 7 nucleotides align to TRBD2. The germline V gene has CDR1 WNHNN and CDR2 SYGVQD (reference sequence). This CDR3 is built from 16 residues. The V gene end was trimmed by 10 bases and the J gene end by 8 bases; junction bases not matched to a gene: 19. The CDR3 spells CAIHLTGTKMSGELFF. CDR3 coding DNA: TGCGCCATCCACTTAACCGGGACTAAAATGAGTGGGGAGCTGTTTTTT.

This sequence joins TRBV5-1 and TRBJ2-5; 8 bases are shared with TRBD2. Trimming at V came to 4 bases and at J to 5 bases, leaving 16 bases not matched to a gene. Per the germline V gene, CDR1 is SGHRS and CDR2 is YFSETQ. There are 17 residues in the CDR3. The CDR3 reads CASSPRTSSVVWETQYF. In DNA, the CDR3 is TGCGCCAGCAGCCCCCGGACTAGCTCGGTGGTATGGGAGACCCAGTACTTC.

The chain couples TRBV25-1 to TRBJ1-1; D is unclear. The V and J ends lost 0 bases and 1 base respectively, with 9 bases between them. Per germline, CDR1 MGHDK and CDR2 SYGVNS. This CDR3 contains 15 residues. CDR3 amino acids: CASSEYGGRNTEAFF. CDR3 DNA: TGTGCCAGCAGTGAATATGGAGGGAGGAACACTGAAGCTTTCTTT. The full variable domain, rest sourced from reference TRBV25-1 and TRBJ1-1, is EADIYQTPRYLVIGTGKKITLECSQTMGHDKMYWYQQDPGMELHLIHYSYGVNSTEKGDLSSESTVSRIRTEHFPLTLESARPSHTSQYLCASSEYGGRNTEAFFGQGTRLTVV.

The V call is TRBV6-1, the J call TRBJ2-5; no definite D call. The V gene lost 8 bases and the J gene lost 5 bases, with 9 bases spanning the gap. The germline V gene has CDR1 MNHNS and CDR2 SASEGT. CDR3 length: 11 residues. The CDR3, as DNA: TGTGCCAGCCTCAGGCAGGAGACCCAGTACTTC. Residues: CASLRQETQYF.

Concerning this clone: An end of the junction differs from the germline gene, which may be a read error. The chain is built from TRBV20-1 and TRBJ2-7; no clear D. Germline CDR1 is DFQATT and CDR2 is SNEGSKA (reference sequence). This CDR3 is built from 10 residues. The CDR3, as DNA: TGCAGTGCCGGGTCCTTCGAGCAGTACTTC. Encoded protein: CSAGSFEQYF.